The next 26 T cell receptor beta chains were all read from a single sample in a study of cytomegalovirus exposure and HLA in healthy donors. The PCR made use of 60 Vbeta and 13 Jbeta primers. This table comes from immunoSEQ multiplex PCR, and its TCRdb copy is limited to in-frame clones, with some not included. This table holds under 130,000 clones, 76% found once. Specimen: PBMCs. These TCRs come from a man between 35 and 55 years old in good health and CMV-seropositive.

The gene calls are TRBV19 and TRBJ2-2, with TRBD2 identical over 8 bases. This CDR3 has 14 amino acids. CDR1 is LNHDA, CDR2 SQIVND, per germline (reference sequence). The V and J ends lost 3 bases and 5 bases, in that order; junction bases with no gene match: 2. The CDR3 nucleotides are TGTGCCAGTAGTATTCGGGAGGGGACCGGGGAGCTGTTTTTT. Translating it yields CASSIREGTGELFF.

CDR3 sequence (DNA): TGTGCCAGCAGCTTAGGACCGACAGGGGCGGCAGATACGCAGTATTTT. It encodes CASSLGPTGAADTQYF. The V and J genes are TRBV7-2 and TRBJ2-3; 8 bases agree with TRBD1. V shed 1 base and J 4 bases; nucleotides not matched to a gene: 7. This CDR3 contains 16 residues. Germline V gene data show CDR1 as SGHTA and CDR2 as FQGNSA.

Notes on this clone: Additional DNA sequences in this sample encode the identical CDR3. The chain links TRBV5-6 to TRBJ1-6; D is undetermined. The CDR3 sequence is 16 residues long. V was clipped by 2 bases and J by 0 bases, with 9 bases between them. The germline V gene encodes CDR1 SGHDT and CDR2 YYEEEE. CDR3 DNA: TGTGCCAGCAGCTTTTGGTCGAGCTCCTATAATTCACCCCTCCACTTT. This codes for CASSFWSSSYNSPLHF. The complete variable domain, with remaining parts taken from reference TRBV5-6 and TRBJ1-6, reads DAGVTQSPTHLIKTRGQQVTLRCSPKSGHDTVSWYQQALGQGPQFIFQYYEEEERQRGNFPDRFSGHQFPNYSSELNVNALLLGDSALYLCASSFWSSSYNSPLHFGNGTRLTVT.

The V and J genes are TRBV14 and TRBJ2-1; 10 positions match TRBD2. Germline CDR1 is SGHDN and CDR2 is FVKESK. The length of the CDR3 is 18 residues. After removal of 0 bases from V and 8 bases from J, the junction contained 13 bases not matched to a gene. CDR3 sequence (DNA): TGTGCCAGCAGCCAAGATTGGCCTGCGGCTAGCGGGAGCTATGAGCAGTTCTTC. Its translation is CASSQDWPAASGSYEQFF.

The V gene is TRBV5-4, the J gene TRBJ2-7; tentative D call: TRBD1 (6 bases). The CDR3 loop spans 13 amino acids. V lost 5 bases to trimming and J lost 5 bases, with 14 bases between them. CDR1 and CDR2 from the germline V gene are SGHNT and YYREEE (reference sequence). In DNA, the CDR3 is TGTGCCAGCAGAAGCCAGGGGACCAACGAGCAGTACTTC. Protein: CASRSQGTNEQYF.

This clone was detected only a few times. CDR3 amino acids: CASSVGQGKGTDTQYF. The CDR3 DNA reads as TGTGCCAGCAGCGTGGGACAGGGAAAAGGAACAGATACGCAGTATTTT. This chain links TRBV9 with TRBJ2-3, with TRBD1 identical over 9 bases. Trimming at V came to 2 bases and at J to 3 bases, leaving 7 bases not matched to a gene. CDR3 size: 16 residues. Looked up from germline, CDR1 is SGDLS and CDR2 is YYNGEE. The whole variable domain, filled in from reference TRBV9 and TRBJ2-3, reads DSGVTQTPKHLITATGQRVTLRCSPRSGDLSVYWYQQSLDQGLQFLIQYYNGEERAKGNILERFSAQQFPDLHSELNLSSLELGDSALYFCASSVGQGKGTDTQYFGPGTRLTVL.

J is TRBJ2-3 and V is TRBV5-1; TRBD2 matches at 10 bases. This CDR3 spans 13 amino acids. With 7 bases clipped from V and 1 base from J, the junction kept 0 bases outside the gene matches. In germline, CDR1 is SGHRS, CDR2 YFSETQ. CDR3 loop: CASLAGGTDTQYF. For the CDR3, the DNA is TGCGCCAGCCTAGCGGGAGGCACAGATACGCAGTATTTT.

V and J are TRBV2 and TRBJ1-5, with TRBD1 matching 7 bases. The CDR3 has 16 amino acids. V shed 8 bases and J 2 bases; nucleotides not matched to a gene: 12. Germline assignment: CDR1 SNHLY and CDR2 FYNNEI. DNA of the CDR3: TGTGCCAGCGTGACCTCGACAGGGCCGGGCAATCAGCCCCAGCATTTT. Its protein product is CASVTSTGPGNQPQHF.

This clone has just one count. The chain uses TRBV6-5 and TRBJ1-3; unclear D gene. Germline CDR1 is MNHEY and CDR2 is SVGAGI. The germline V and J ends were trimmed by 2 bases and 7 bases, with 9 bases remaining between them. The CDR3 is 13 amino acids. The CDR3 sequence is CASSYNRGNTIYF. In nucleotides, the CDR3 is TGTGCCAGCAGTTACAACAGAGGGAACACCATATATTTT.

DNA for the CDR3: TGTGCCAGCAGCTTTGGACAGGAGAACACTGAAGCTTTCTTT. Residues: CASSFGQENTEAFF. J is TRBJ1-1 and V is TRBV7-9, with 7 nucleotides matching TRBD1. The junction had 2 bases not matched to a gene; V was cut back by 3 bases and J by 1 base. This CDR3 has 14 residues. Germline lookup yields CDR1 SEHNR and CDR2 FQNEAQ (reference sequence).

CDR3 amino acids: CASSQGQGKLGSPLHF. In DNA, the CDR3 is TGTGCCAGCTCGCAAGGACAGGGGAAGTTGGGATCACCCCTCCACTTT. The J gene is TRBJ1-6, the V gene TRBV18, with 9 positions matching TRBD1. Trimming took 6 bases from V and 10 from J; bases not matched to a gene: 13. Germline V gene lookup returns CDR1 KGHSH and CDR2 LQKENI. The CDR3 contains 16 residues. Together with reference TRBV18 and TRBJ1-6, the CDR3 gives the full variable domain: NAGVMQNPRHLVRRRGQEARLRCSPMKGHSHVYWYRQLPEEGLKFMVYLQKENIIDESGMPKERFSAEFPKEGPSILRIQQVVRGDSAAYFCASSQGQGKLGSPLHFGNGTRLTVT.

This clone appeared a single time. The chain joins TRBV19 to TRBJ2-2; 7 bases align to TRBD2. The CDR3 extends over 15 amino acids. Germline CDR1 is LNHDA and CDR2 is SQIVND (reference sequence). The ends lost 9 bases at V and 2 bases at J; junction bases unmatched: 9. DNA of the CDR3: TGTGCCAGCGGGGGGAGCCAGCCAAACACCGGGGAGCTGTTTTTT. It codes for CASGGSQPNTGELFF.

This clone was found a few times. The J gene is TRBJ2-1, the V gene TRBV7-2; D ambiguous. Germline-derived CDR1 and CDR2 are SGHTA and FQGNSA. The CDR3 is 13 residues long. The V end lost 4 bases, the J end lost 7 bases, and 11 bases lay between the germline ends. CDR3 region: CASSSRLRNEQFF. CDR3 nucleotides: TGTGCCAGCAGCTCACGGTTGAGGAATGAGCAGTTCTTC.

V is TRBV9 and J is TRBJ2-7; D perhaps matches TRBD2 (5 bases). The CDR3 sequence is 14 residues long. Trimming removed 0 bases at V and 0 bases at J, with 7 bases between. Germline values: CDR1 SGDLS, CDR2 YYNGEE. The CDR3 sequence is CASSVGLLSYEQYF. The DNA for the CDR3 is TGTGCCAGCAGCGTAGGACTACTCTCCTACGAGCAGTACTTC.

The gene calls are TRBV7-9 and TRBJ1-2, with 8 bases lining up with TRBD1. This CDR3 has 16 residues. Germline V gene sequence: CDR1 SEHNR, CDR2 FQNEAQ (reference sequence). Trimming removed 5 bases from V and 0 bases from J; junction bases left unmatched: 8. The DNA for the CDR3 is TGTGCCAGCAGCCGCGGGACAGGACAAGCTAACTATGGCTACACCTTC. Protein: CASSRGTGQANYGYTF.

The chain is built from TRBV7-9 and TRBJ2-5, with 10 positions matching TRBD2. CDR1 and CDR2 from the germline V gene are SEHNR and FQNEAQ (reference sequence). The CDR3 contains 17 residues. V lost 0 bases, J lost 0 bases, and 4 bases stayed unmatched. The DNA of the CDR3 is TGTGCCAGCAGCTTAGCACTAGCGGGGACCTACCAAGAGACCCAGTACTTC. The encoded protein is CASSLALAGTYQETQYF.

This clone appeared a few times. The chain uses TRBV12-5 and TRBJ2-6; 9 nucleotides line up with TRBD1. V gave up 0 bases and J gave up 1 base; unmatched junction bases: 1. The CDR3 sequence is 17 residues long. Germline V lookup: CDR1 LGHNT, CDR2 FRNRAP. CDR3 bases: TGTGCTAGTGGTTTGGTACAGGGGGCGTCTGGGGCCAACGTCCTGACTTTC. This gives the protein CASGLVQGASGANVLTF.

The chain combines TRBV6-5 with TRBJ1-4; D is unclear. CDR1 is MNHEY, CDR2 SVGAGI, per germline. V was shortened by 5 bases and J by 5 bases, with 15 bases between the two germline ends. CDR3 size: 15 residues. The CDR3 bases are TGTGCCAGCAGTGCACGAGGGCAGGAGAATGAAAAACTGTTTTTT. Protein sequence: CASSARGQENEKLFF.

This CDR3 is CASSPDTSSYEQYF. DNA for the CDR3: TGTGCCAGCTCACCAGACACGAGCTCCTACGAGCAGTACTTC. This chain links TRBV18 with TRBJ2-5; no clear D. The J call is uncertain, as TRBJ2-7 better fits the DNA end. The CDR3 extends over 14 amino acids. Germline lookup yields CDR1 KGHSH and CDR2 LQKENI.

V is TRBV19 and J is TRBJ2-3; D is possibly TRBD2 (6 bases). The CDR3 totals 12 residues. Deletions cut 5 bases from V and 6 bases from J, with 9 bases between. Germline V lookup: CDR1 LNHDA, CDR2 SQIVND (reference sequence). CDR3 region: CASSFLADTQYF. Here the CDR3 DNA reads TGTGCCAGTAGTTTTCTAGCGGATACGCAGTATTTT. The full variable domain, rest sourced from reference TRBV19 and TRBJ2-3, is DGGITQSPKYLFRKEGQNVTLSCEQNLNHDAMYWYRQDPGQGLRLIYYSQIVNDFQKGDIAEGYSVSREKKESFPLTVTSAQKNPTAFYLCASSFLADTQYFGPGTRLTVL.

The V and J genes are TRBV28 and TRBJ1-5; tentatively, D is TRBD1 (6 bases). Trimming removed 1 base from V and 7 bases from J, with 14 bases in between. Germline CDR1 and CDR2: MDHEN and SYDVKM. The CDR3 extends over 15 amino acids. The CDR3 loop is CASSLLLGQTQPQHF. DNA for the CDR3: TGTGCCAGCAGTTTATTACTTGGACAGACCCAGCCCCAGCATTTT. Full variable domain (rest looked up from reference TRBV28 and TRBJ1-5): DVKVTQSSRYLVKRTGEKVFLECVQDMDHENMFWYRQDPGLGLRLIYFSYDVKMKEKGDIPEGYSVSREKKERFSLILESASTNQTSMYLCASSLLLGQTQPQHFGDGTRLSIL.

This chain connects TRBV6-4 to TRBJ2-1; 7 bases fit TRBD1. This CDR3 is built from 16 residues. The junction had 12 bases not matched to a gene; V was cut back by 1 base and J by 9 bases. CDR1 and CDR2 (germline): MRHNA, SNTAGT. The CDR3 reads CASSDLTGLIQGEQFF. The CDR3, as DNA: TGTGCCAGCAGTGACTTGACAGGGCTTATCCAGGGTGAGCAGTTCTTC.

The chain uses TRBV2 and TRBJ2-7; TRBD1 aligns across 7 bases. The CDR3 sequence is 14 residues long. Per germline, CDR1 SNHLY and CDR2 FYNNEI. The V gene end was trimmed by 2 bases and the J gene end by 6 bases; junction bases not matched to a gene: 7. CDR3 amino acids: CASSELPDRTEQYF. The CDR3 nucleotides read TGTGCCAGCAGTGAATTGCCGGACAGGACCGAGCAGTACTTC.

The genes are TRBV5-1 and TRBJ2-3, with D perhaps matching TRBD2 (5 bases). Germline V gene data show CDR1 as SGHRS and CDR2 as YFSETQ. The length of the CDR3 is 12 residues. V was clipped by 5 bases and J by 4 bases, with 8 bases between them. The CDR3 DNA sequence: TGCGCCAGCAGTGGGAGCCCAGATACGCAGTATTTT. Residues: CASSGSPDTQYF.

This chain links TRBV19 with TRBJ2-3; D may be TRBD2 (6 bases). The CDR3 runs to 14 residues. CDR1 is LNHDA and CDR2 is SQIVND in the germline V gene (reference sequence). V shed 3 bases and J shed 2 bases, with 9 bases lying between them. CDR3 residues: CASSIGLTTDTQYF. In DNA form, the CDR3 reads TGTGCCAGTAGTATTGGACTAACCACAGATACGCAGTATTTT. The full variable domain, its missing parts supplied by reference TRBV19 and TRBJ2-3, is DGGITQSPKYLFRKEGQNVTLSCEQNLNHDAMYWYRQDPGQGLRLIYYSQIVNDFQKGDIAEGYSVSREKKESFPLTVTSAQKNPTAFYLCASSIGLTTDTQYFGPGTRLTVL.

About this clone: The junction departs from germline at one end; a sequencing error may be responsible. The J gene is TRBJ2-2, the V gene TRBV5-1; perhaps TRBD1 as D (5 bases). The germline V gene encodes CDR1 SGHRS and CDR2 YFSETQ. This CDR3 comprises 17 residues. CDR3 bases: TGCGCCAGGAGCTTGAGCTCCCCCAGGCCTAGGGGTGGGGAGCTGTTTTTT. Translating gives CARSLSSPRPRGGELFF.